The 20 T cell receptor beta chains given below trace back to one sample, sequenced in a study of CD8+ T cells in alopecia areata (dated by TCRdb to 2017 to 2018). In light of the paper, this sample's treatment or condition label describes: oral pan-JAK inhibitor, 5-10 mg twice daily. The protocol used for the library was the immunoSEQ multiplex PCR assay. To provide template for TCR sequencing, every sample had RNA extracted and reverse transcribed into cDNA. TCRdb obtained this table from immuneACCESS and retained in-frame rearrangements with V and J assigned. These tables miss some clones; where compared with another copy, unresolved V genes account for less than half of the shortfall, and the remainder is unexplained. This sample comprises about 100,000 clones, 55% to 75% of them detected only once. 16% of the sample is held by the ten biggest clonotypes. The source material was CD8+ T cells sorted from blood, sampled at approximately week 60, from a patient treated with tofacitinib. The receptors were gathered from a human donor with alopecia areata.

J is TRBJ1-2 and V is TRBV10-3; 12 bases agree with TRBD1. Germline V CDR1 and CDR2: ENHRY, SYGVKD. This CDR3 is 19 amino acids long. The J segment lost 4 bases and the V segment lost 3 bases, leaving 15 bases of the junction unmatched. CDR3 nucleotide sequence: TGTGCCATCAGTGACGGTATACGGGACAGGGGGCGCCTTGGCTATGGCTACACCTTC. The encoded protein is CAISDGIRDRGRLGYGYTF.

The chain employs TRBV29-1 and TRBJ2-2, with D perhaps TRBD1 (5 bases). The length of the CDR3 is 13 residues. Trimming cost V 1 base and J 7 bases, with 10 bases left between them. Germline CDR1 reads SQVTM; CDR2 reads ANQGSEA. For the CDR3, the DNA is TGCAGCGTTGAAGGGGCAGGGAACGGGGAGCTGTTTTTT. It is translated as CSVEGAGNGELFF.

This clone was observed a few times. The genes are TRBV7-9 and TRBJ2-6; maybe TRBD2 (6 bases). Germline CDR1 is SEHNR and CDR2 is FQNEAQ (reference sequence). The CDR3 has 19 amino acids. V was cut by 2 bases and J by 5 bases, with 22 bases left in between. The CDR3 is CASSLRDRSGNFWANVLTF. As DNA, the CDR3 is TGTGCCAGCAGCTTACGAGACCGTAGCGGTAACTTTTGGGCCAACGTCCTGACTTTC.

This clone was counted only a few times. The V gene is TRBV27, the J gene TRBJ2-1; D is uncertain. The germline gives CDR1 MNHEY, CDR2 SMNVEV (reference sequence). The CDR3 runs 12 residues. V lost 2 bases, J lost 7 bases, and 6 bases lay in between. CDR3 sequence reads: CASSLRPNEQFF. The CDR3 region has the DNA TGTGCCAGCAGTTTAAGACCTAATGAGCAGTTCTTC.

CDR3 nucleotide sequence: TGTGCCAGCATGGGGGCCTCCTATAATTCACCCCTCCACTTT. This gives the protein CASMGASYNSPLHF. The V and J genes are TRBV6-5 and TRBJ1-6; D is possibly TRBD1 (6 bases). The CDR3 consists of 14 residues. V lost 7 bases to trimming and J lost 0 bases, with 7 bases between them. CDR1 and CDR2 (germline): MNHEY, SVGAGI.

V and J are TRBV2 and TRBJ2-4; D call uncertain. The CDR3 is 16 amino acids. Germline CDR1 reads SNHLY; CDR2 reads FYNNEI. V lost 2 bases and J 0 bases, leaving 11 bases between the germline ends. Here the CDR3 reads CASSELVGVAKNIQYF. CDR3 bases: TGTGCCAGCAGTGAATTAGTAGGAGTAGCCAAAAACATTCAGTACTTC. Full variable domain (outside the CDR3, taken from reference TRBV2 and TRBJ2-4): EPEVTQTPSHQVTQMGQEVILRCVPISNHLYFYWYRQILGQKVEFLVSFYNNEISEKSEIFDDQFSVERPDGSNFTLKIRSTKLEDSAMYFCASSELVGVAKNIQYFGAGTRLSVL.

V gene TRBV19 combines with J gene TRBJ2-1; either TRBD1 or TRBD2 may fit D (5 bases each). Germline V gene sequence: CDR1 LNHDA, CDR2 SQIVND (reference sequence). The CDR3 has 17 residues. Trimming pared 3 bases from V and 4 bases from J, leaving 19 bases between. In nucleotides, the CDR3 is TGTGCCAGTAGTATCGTCGTTGGGGACCTGGTATACAATGAGCAGTTCTTC. The encoded protein is CASSIVVGDLVYNEQFF.

V is TRBV27 and J is TRBJ2-2; tentative D call: TRBD1 (6 bases). Per the germline V gene, CDR1 is MNHEY and CDR2 is SMNVEV (reference sequence). The CDR3 consists of 17 residues. V was cut by 3 bases and J by 0 bases, with 14 bases left in between. The CDR3 protein is CASSFTSWTANTGELFF. DNA of the CDR3: TGTGCCAGCAGTTTTACGTCTTGGACAGCGAACACCGGGGAGCTGTTTTTT.

The gene calls are TRBV6-5 and TRBJ2-1; the match to TRBD2 covers 10 bases. This CDR3 contains 14 residues. Germline V CDR1 and CDR2: MNHEY, SVGAGI. Losses at the gene ends were 4 bases for V and 7 bases for J; bases not matched to a gene: 4. The chain's CDR3 is CASSWASGGNEQFF. Here the CDR3 DNA reads TGTGCCAGCAGTTGGGCTAGCGGGGGTAATGAGCAGTTCTTC.

This clone was observed a few times. In nucleotides, the CDR3 is TGCGCCAGCAGCCAAGTTGCTAGCGGGGGAGCAGATACGCAGTATTTT. Encoded protein: CASSQVASGGADTQYF. The chain carries TRBV4-1 and TRBJ2-3; 10 bases fit TRBD2. The CDR3 totals 16 residues. The V gene's germline CDR1 is MGHRA and CDR2 YSYEKL. The J segment lost 4 bases and the V segment lost 1 base, leaving 5 bases of the junction unmatched.

The chain carries TRBV27 and TRBJ2-7; D may match TRBD1 or TRBD2 (5 bases each). CDR3 size: 15 residues. Trimming removed 5 bases at V and 3 bases at J, with 17 bases between. The germline V gene encodes CDR1 MNHEY and CDR2 SMNVEV (reference sequence). The CDR3 is CASSPYEGSGYEQYF. The DNA for the CDR3 is TGTGCCAGCAGTCCTTACGAGGGGAGCGGCTACGAGCAGTACTTC.

V usage is TRBV13 and J usage is TRBJ2-1; TRBD2 matches at 11 bases. There are 15 residues in the CDR3. Losses at the gene ends were 5 bases for V and 5 bases for J; bases not matched to a gene: 5. CDR1 is PRHDT and CDR2 is FYEKMQ in the germline V gene (reference sequence). This CDR3 is CASSPGLAAHNEQFF. CDR3 sequence (DNA): TGTGCCAGCAGCCCGGGACTAGCGGCCCACAATGAGCAGTTCTTC. The whole variable domain, filled in from reference TRBV13 and TRBJ2-1, reads AAGVIQSPRHLIKEKRETATLKCYPIPRHDTVYWYQQGPGQDPQFLISFYEKMQSDKGSIPDRFSAQQFSDYHSELNMSSLELGDSALYFCASSPGLAAHNEQFFGPGTRLTVL.

This clone occurred a few times. The chain carries TRBV6-1 and TRBJ2-4; no definite D call. Trimming cost V 6 bases and J 15 bases, with 15 bases left between them. Germline V gene sequence: CDR1 MNHNS, CDR2 SASEGT. The CDR3 runs to 11 residues. CDR3 bases: TGTGCCAGCAGCGATTTACAAGAGCCGTACTTC. Encoded protein: CASSDLQEPYF.

V usage is TRBV30 and J usage is TRBJ1-5; tentative D call: TRBD1 (5 bases). The ends were cut back, 0 bases at V and 2 bases at J, with 8 bases in the middle. The germline CDR1 and CDR2 sequences are GTSNPN and SVGIG (reference sequence). This CDR3 is built from 14 residues. The CDR3 loop reads CAWSVGAGNQPQHF. The CDR3 DNA follows: TGTGCCTGGAGTGTTGGGGCGGGCAATCAGCCCCAGCATTTT.

The V call is TRBV2, the J call TRBJ2-7, with 9 bases fitting TRBD1. CDR3 length: 14 residues. CDR1 is SNHLY, CDR2 FYNNEI, per germline. The ends lost 6 bases at V and 4 bases at J; junction bases unmatched: 7. The CDR3 DNA follows: TGTGCCAGCAGCCCGGGACAGGGAAAATACGAGCAGTACTTC. The encoded protein is CASSPGQGKYEQYF.

This clone was counted only a few times. Here the CDR3 DNA reads TGTGCCAGCAGTTTACTGGTCCAGGGGGCAGCACGAGGCTACACCTTC. Translation gives CASSLLVQGAARGYTF. The chain combines TRBV27 with TRBJ1-2, with 8 bases that match TRBD1. The CDR3 contains 16 residues. Germline V CDR1 and CDR2: MNHEY, SMNVEV (reference sequence). V shed 2 bases and J 8 bases; nucleotides not matched to a gene: 13.

This chain links TRBV19 with TRBJ2-7; D not certain. The CDR3 length is 14 residues. Trimming cost V 3 bases and J 3 bases, with 12 bases left between them. Germline CDR1 is LNHDA and CDR2 is SQIVND (reference sequence). CDR3: CASSIRPANYEQYF. The DNA of the CDR3 is TGTGCCAGTAGTATTCGTCCAGCAAACTACGAGCAGTACTTC.

This clone occurred once. The chain joins TRBV5-1 to TRBJ2-2; 16 nucleotides align to TRBD2. V shed 3 bases and J 0 bases; nucleotides not matched to a gene: 11. Germline assignment: CDR1 SGHRS and CDR2 YFSETQ. The CDR3 totals 21 residues. The DNA of the CDR3 is TGCGCCAGCAGCTCCCCAAAGACCGGGACTAGCGGGGGGGCGAACACCGGGGAGCTGTTTTTT. Translating gives CASSSPKTGTSGGANTGELFF. Full variable domain (missing parts from reference TRBV5-1 and TRBJ2-2): KAGVTQTPRYLIKTRGQQVTLSCSPISGHRSVSWYQQTPGQGLQFLFEYFSETQRNKGNFPGRFSGRQFSNSRSEMNVSTLELGDSALYLCASSSPKTGTSGGANTGELFFGEGSRLTVL.

This chain connects TRBV6-1 to TRBJ1-2; D perhaps matches TRBD1 (6 bases). Germline CDR1 and CDR2: MNHNS and SASEGT. The CDR3 consists of 14 residues. The V end was cut by 6 bases, the J end by 2 bases, with 13 bases between. DNA for the CDR3: TGTGCCAGCAGCTGGACAGCCAACAACTATGGCTACACCTTC. It specifies CASSWTANNYGYTF.

The CDR3 DNA reads as TGCGCCAGCAGCCCGCGAGCGGGGGATAGTAAGACCCAGTACTTC. Translation: CASSPRAGDSKTQYF. The chain joins TRBV4-1 to TRBJ2-5, with 8 nucleotides matching TRBD2. CDR3 length: 15 residues. The germline V gene has CDR1 MGHRA and CDR2 YSYEKL. J gave up 6 bases and V 4 bases, and 10 bases lay outside the gene matches.